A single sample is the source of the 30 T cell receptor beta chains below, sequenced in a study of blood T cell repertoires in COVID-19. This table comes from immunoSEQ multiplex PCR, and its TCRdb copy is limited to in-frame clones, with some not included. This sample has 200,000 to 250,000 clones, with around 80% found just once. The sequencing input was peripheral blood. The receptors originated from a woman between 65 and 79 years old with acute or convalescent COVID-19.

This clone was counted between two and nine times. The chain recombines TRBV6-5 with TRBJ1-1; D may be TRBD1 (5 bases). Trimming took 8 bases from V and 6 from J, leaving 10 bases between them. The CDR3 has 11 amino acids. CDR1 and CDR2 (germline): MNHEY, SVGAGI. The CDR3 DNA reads TGTGCCAGCGGGGGGAGGCCTGAAGCTTTCTTT. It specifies CASGGRPEAFF.

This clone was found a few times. CDR3 DNA sequence: TGTGCCAGCAGCCCGTCATTTCGGGAGACCCAGTACTTC. This gives the protein CASSPSFRETQYF. The J gene is TRBJ2-5, the V gene TRBV11-3; unclear D gene. Germline V gene lookup returns CDR1 SGHNT and CDR2 YENEEA. CDR3 size: 13 residues. Trimming removed 5 bases at V and 5 bases at J, with 12 bases between.

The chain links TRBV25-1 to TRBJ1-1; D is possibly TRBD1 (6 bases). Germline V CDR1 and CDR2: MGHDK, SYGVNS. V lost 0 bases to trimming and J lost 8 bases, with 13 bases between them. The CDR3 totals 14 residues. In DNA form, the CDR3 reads TGTGCCAGCAGTGAATACGCAGGGGAGGGAGAAGCTTTCTTT. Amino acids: CASSEYAGEGEAFF.

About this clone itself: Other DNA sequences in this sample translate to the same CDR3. The chain's CDR3 is CASSDNRDYGYTF. As DNA, the CDR3 is TGCGCCAGCAGTGACAACAGGGACTATGGCTACACCTTC. This rearrangement joins TRBV10-1 to TRBJ1-2, with TRBD1 as a possible D gene (6 bases). The germline V gene encodes CDR1 WNHNN and CDR2 SYGVQD (reference sequence). V was cut by 3 bases and J by 3 bases, with 8 bases left in between. CDR3 length: 13 residues.

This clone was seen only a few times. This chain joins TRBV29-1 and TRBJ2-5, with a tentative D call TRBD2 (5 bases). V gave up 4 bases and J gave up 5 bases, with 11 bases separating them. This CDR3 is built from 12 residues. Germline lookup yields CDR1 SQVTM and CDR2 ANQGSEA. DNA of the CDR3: TGCAGCGTTGCGTTGGGAGCGGAGACCCAGTACTTC. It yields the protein CSVALGAETQYF.

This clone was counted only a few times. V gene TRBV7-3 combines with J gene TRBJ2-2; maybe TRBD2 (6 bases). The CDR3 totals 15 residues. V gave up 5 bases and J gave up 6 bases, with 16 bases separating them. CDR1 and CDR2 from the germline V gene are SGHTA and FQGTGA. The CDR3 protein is CASSLGRGRAGELFF. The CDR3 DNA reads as TGTGCCAGCAGCCTGGGGCGGGGACGTGCCGGGGAGCTGTTTTTT.

CDR3 region: CASSVEGTGSNQPQHF. In nucleotides, the CDR3 is TGTGCCAGCAGTGTAGAGGGTACTGGGAGCAATCAGCCCCAGCATTTT. This rearrangement joins TRBV2 to TRBJ1-5; D not certain. Between the trimmed V and J ends, which lost 4 bases and 1 base, there was a span of 14 bases. Germline CDR1 SNHLY, CDR2 FYNNEI. CDR3 size: 16 residues.

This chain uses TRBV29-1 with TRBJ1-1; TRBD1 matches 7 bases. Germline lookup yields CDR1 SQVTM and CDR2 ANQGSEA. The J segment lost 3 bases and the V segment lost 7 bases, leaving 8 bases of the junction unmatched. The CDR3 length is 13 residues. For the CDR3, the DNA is TGCAGCGCTATATCGACAGGGTACACTGAAGCTTTCTTT. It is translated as CSAISTGYTEAFF.

CDR3: CASTPGGSLSPLHF. The CDR3 nucleotides are TGTGCCAGCACCCCGGGAGGGTCCCTATCACCCCTCCACTTT. V and J are TRBV6-5 and TRBJ1-6, with unresolved D. CDR1 is MNHEY, CDR2 SVGAGI, per germline. The V and J ends lost 7 bases and 10 bases respectively, with 17 bases between them. CDR3 length: 14 amino acids.

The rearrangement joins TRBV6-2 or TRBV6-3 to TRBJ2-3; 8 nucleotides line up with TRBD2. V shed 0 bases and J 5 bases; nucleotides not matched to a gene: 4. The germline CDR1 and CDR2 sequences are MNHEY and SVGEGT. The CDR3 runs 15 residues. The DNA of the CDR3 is TGTGCCAGCAGTTACTCCGGGACTAGTTTAGATACGCAGTATTTT. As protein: CASSYSGTSLDTQYF.

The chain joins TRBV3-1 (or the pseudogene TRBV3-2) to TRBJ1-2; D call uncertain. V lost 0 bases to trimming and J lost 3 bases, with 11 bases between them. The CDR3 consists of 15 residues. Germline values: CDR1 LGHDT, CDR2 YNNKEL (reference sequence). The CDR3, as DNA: TGTGCCAGCAGCCAAGACCCCACGGGAGACTATGGCTACACCTTC. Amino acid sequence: CASSQDPTGDYGYTF.

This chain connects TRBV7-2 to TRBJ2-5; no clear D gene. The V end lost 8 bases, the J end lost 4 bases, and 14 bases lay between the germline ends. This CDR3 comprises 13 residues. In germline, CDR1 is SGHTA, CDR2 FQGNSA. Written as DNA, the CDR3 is TGTGCCAGCTGCCTAGAGCGCAGAGAGACCCAGTACTTC. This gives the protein CASCLERRETQYF.

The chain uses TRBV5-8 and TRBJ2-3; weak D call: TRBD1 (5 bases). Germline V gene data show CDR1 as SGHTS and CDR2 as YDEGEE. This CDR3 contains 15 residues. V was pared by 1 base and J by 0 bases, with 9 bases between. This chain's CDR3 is CASSLIGASTDTQYF. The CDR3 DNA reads TGTGCCAGCAGCTTGATAGGGGCTAGCACAGATACGCAGTATTTT.

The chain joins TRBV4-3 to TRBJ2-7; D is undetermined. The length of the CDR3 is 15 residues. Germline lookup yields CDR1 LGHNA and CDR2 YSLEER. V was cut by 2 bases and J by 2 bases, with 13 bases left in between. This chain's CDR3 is CASSQSTSSAYEQYF. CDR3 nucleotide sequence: TGCGCCAGCAGCCAATCGACAAGTTCGGCCTACGAGCAGTACTTC.

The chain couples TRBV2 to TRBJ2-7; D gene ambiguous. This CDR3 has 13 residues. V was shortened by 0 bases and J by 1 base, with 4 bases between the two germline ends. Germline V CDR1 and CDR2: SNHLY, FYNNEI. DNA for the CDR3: TGTGCCAGCAGTGAAGCCCTTTCCTACGAGCAGTACGTC. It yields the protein CASSEALSYEQYV.

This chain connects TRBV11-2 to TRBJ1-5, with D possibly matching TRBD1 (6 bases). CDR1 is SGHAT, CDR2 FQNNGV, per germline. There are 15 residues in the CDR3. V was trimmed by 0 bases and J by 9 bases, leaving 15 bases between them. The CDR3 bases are TGTGCCAGCAGCTTAGAGGGGGGGCAGGCGGGGCCCCAGCATTTT. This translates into CASSLEGGQAGPQHF. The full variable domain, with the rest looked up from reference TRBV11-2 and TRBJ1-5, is EAGVAQSPRYKIIEKRQSVAFWCNPISGHATLYWYQQILGQGPKLLIQFQNNGVVDDSQLPKDRFSAERLKGVDSTLKIQPAKLEDSAVYLCASSLEGGQAGPQHFGDGTRLSIL.

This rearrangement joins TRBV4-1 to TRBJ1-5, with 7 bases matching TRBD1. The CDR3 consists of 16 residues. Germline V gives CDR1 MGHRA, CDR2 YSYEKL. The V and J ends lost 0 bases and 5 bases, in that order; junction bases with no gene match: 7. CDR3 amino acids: CASSQDPGQKYQPQHF. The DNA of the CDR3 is TGCGCCAGCAGCCAAGACCCGGGACAGAAGTATCAGCCCCAGCATTTT.

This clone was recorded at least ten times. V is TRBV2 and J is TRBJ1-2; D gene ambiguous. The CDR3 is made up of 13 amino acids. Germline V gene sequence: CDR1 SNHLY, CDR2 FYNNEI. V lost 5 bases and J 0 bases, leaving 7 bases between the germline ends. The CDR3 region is CASSTKTNYGYTF. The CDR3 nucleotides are TGTGCCAGCAGTACAAAGACTAACTATGGCTACACCTTC.

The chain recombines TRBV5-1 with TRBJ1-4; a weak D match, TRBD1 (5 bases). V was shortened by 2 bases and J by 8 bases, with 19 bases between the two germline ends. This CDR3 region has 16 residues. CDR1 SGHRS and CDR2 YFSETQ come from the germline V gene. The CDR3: CASSFRDGGYGEKLFF. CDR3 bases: TGCGCCAGCAGCTTCCGGGACGGGGGATATGGGGAAAAACTGTTTTTT.

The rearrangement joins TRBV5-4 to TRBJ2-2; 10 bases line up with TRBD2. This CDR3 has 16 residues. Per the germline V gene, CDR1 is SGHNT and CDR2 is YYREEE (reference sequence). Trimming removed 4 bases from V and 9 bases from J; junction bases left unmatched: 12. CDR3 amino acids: CASSPEGSGGNRELFF. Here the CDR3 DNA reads TGTGCCAGCAGCCCCGAAGGTAGCGGGGGGAACAGGGAGCTGTTTTTT.

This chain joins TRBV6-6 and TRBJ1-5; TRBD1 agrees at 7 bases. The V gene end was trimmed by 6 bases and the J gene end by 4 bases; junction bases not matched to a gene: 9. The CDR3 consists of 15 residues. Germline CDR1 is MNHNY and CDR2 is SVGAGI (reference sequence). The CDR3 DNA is TGTGCCAGCAGCTCGGAGACAGGGAAAAATCAGCCCCAGCATTTT. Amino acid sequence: CASSSETGKNQPQHF.

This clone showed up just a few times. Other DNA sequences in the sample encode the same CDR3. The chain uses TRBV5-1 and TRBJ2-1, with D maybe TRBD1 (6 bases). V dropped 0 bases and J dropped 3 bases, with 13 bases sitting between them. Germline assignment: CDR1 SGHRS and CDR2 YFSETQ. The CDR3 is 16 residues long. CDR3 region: CASSLVGGGIYNEQFF. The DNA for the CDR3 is TGCGCCAGCAGCTTGGTAGGGGGTGGAATCTACAATGAGCAGTTCTTC.

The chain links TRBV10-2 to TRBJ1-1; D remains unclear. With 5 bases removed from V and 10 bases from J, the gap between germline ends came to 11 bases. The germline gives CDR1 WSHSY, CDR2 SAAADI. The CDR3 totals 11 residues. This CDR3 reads CASSIDNGAFF. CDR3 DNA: TGCGCCAGCAGTATAGACAACGGAGCTTTCTTT.

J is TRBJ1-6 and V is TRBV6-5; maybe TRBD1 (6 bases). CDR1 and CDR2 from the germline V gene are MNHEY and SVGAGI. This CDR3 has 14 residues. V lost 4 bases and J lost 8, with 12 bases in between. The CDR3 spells CASSFRDTDSPLHF. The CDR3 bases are TGTGCCAGCAGTTTCCGGGACACCGATTCACCCCTCCACTTT.

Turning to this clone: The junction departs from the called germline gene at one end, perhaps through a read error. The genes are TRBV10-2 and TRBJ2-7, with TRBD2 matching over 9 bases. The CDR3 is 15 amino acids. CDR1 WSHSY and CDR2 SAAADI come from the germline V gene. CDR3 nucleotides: TGCGTCAGCAGTGAGTTGCGGGGGGGCATAAACGAGCAGTACTTC. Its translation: CVSSELRGGINEQYF.

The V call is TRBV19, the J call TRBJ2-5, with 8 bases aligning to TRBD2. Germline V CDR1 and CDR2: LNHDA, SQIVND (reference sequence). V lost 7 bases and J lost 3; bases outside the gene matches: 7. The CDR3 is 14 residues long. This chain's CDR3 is CASNRGGVEETQYF. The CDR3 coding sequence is TGTGCCAGTAATCGGGGGGGGGTAGAAGAGACCCAGTACTTC.

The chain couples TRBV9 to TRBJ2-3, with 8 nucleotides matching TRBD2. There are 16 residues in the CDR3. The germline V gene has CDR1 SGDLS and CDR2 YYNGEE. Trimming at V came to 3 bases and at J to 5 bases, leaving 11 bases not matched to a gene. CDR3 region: CASSAGVAGIRDTQYF. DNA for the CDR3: TGTGCCAGCAGCGCAGGGGTAGCGGGGATTCGAGATACGCAGTATTTT.

This CDR3 is CASSTGQLFREQYF. In DNA, the CDR3 is TGTGCCAGCAGCACCGGACAGCTTTTTCGCGAGCAGTACTTC. This rearrangement joins TRBV28 to TRBJ2-7; weak D call: TRBD1 (6 bases). The V end was cut by 6 bases, the J end by 6 bases, with 18 bases between. There are 14 residues in the CDR3. Germline CDR1 MDHEN, CDR2 SYDVKM.

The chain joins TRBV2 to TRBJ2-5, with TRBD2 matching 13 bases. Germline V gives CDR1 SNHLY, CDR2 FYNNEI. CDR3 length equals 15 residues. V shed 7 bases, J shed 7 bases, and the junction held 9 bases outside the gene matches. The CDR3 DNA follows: TGTGCCAGCACGGGGACTAGCGGGGAAGGAGGGACCCAGTACTTC. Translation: CASTGTSGEGGTQYF. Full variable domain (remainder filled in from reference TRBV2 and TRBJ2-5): EPEVTQTPSHQVTQMGQEVILRCVPISNHLYFYWYRQILGQKVEFLVSFYNNEISEKSEIFDDQFSVERPDGSNFTLKIRSTKLEDSAMYFCASTGTSGEGGTQYFGPGTRLLVL.

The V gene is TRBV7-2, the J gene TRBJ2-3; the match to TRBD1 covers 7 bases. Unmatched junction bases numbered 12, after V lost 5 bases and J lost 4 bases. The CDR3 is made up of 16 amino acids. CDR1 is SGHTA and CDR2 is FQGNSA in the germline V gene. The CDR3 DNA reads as TGTGCCAGCAGCCCCGGTGAGAGGGGGCGGGCAGATACGCAGTATTTT. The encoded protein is CASSPGERGRADTQYF.